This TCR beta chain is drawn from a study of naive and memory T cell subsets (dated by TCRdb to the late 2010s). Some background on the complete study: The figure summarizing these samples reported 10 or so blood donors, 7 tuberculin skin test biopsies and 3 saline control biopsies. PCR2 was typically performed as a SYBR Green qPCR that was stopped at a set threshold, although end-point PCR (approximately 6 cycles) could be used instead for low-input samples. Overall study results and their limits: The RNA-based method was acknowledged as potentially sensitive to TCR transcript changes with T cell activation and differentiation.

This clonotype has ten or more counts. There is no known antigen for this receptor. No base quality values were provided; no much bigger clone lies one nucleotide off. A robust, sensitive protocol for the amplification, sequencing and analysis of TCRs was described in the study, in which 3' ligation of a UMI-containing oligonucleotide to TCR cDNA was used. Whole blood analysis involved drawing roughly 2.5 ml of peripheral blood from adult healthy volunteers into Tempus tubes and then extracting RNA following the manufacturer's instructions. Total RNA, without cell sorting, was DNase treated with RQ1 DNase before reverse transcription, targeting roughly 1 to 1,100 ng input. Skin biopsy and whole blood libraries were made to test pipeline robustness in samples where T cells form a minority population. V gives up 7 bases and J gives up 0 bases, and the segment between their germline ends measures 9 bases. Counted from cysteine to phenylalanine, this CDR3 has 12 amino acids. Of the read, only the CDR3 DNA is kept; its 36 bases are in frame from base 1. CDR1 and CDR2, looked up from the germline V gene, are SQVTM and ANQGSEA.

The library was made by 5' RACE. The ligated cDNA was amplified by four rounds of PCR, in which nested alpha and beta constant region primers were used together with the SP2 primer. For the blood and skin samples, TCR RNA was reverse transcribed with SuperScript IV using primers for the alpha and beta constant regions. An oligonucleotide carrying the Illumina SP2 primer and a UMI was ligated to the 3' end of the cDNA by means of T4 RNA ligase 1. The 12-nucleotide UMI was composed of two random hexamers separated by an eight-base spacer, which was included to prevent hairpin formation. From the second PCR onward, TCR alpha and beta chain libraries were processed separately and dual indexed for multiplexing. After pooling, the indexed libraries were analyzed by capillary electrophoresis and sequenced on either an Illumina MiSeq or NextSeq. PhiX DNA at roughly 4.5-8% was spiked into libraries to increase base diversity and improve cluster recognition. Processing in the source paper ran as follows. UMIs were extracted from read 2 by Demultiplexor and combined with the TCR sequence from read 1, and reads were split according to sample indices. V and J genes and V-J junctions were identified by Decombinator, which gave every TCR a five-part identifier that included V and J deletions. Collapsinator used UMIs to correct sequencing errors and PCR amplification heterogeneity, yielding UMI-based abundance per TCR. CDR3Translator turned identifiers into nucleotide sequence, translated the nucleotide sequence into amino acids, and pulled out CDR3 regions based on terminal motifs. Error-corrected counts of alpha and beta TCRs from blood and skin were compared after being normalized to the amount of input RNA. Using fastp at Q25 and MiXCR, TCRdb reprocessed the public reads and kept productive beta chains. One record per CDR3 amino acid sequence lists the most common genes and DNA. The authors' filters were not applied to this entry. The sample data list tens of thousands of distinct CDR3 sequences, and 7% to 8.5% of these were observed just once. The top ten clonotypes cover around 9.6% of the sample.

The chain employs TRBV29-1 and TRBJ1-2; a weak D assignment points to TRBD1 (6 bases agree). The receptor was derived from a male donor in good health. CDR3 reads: CSARGSNYGYTF. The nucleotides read TGCAGCGCCAGGGGCTCTAACTATGGCTACACCTTC.